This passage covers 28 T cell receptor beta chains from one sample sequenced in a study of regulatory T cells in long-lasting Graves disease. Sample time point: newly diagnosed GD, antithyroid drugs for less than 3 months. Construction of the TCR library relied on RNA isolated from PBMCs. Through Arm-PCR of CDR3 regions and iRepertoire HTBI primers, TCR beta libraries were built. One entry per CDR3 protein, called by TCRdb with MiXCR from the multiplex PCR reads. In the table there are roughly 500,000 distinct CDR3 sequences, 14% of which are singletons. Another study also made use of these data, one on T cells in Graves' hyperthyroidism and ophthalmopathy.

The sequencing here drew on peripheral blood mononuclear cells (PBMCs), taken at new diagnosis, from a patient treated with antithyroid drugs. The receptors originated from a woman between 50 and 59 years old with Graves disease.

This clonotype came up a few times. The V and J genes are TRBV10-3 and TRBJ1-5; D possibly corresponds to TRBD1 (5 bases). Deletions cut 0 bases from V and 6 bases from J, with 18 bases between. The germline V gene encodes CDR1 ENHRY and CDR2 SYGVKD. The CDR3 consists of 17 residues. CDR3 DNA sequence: TGTGCCATCAGTGAGTCGATTTCCGAGGGGATGGGTCAGCCCCAGCATTTT. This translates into CAISESISEGMGQPQHF.

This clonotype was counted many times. The CDR3 region is CASRGSSSGNTIYF. CDR3 DNA: TGTGCCAGCAGAGGAAGTAGCTCTGGAAACACCATATATTTT. The chain carries TRBV6-2 or TRBV6-3 and TRBJ1-3; D remains ambiguous. From germline, CDR1 is MNHEY and CDR2 SVGEGT. CDR3 length: 14 amino acids. V was shortened by 6 bases and J by 0 bases, with 9 bases between the two germline ends.

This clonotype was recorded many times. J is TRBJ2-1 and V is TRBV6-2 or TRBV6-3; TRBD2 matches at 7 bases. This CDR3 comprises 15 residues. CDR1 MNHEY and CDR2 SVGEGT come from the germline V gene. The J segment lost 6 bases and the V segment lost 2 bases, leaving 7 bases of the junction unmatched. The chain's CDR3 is CASSYAGALGNEQFF. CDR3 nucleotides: TGTGCCAGCAGTTACGCGGGAGCTTTGGGCAATGAGCAGTTCTTC.

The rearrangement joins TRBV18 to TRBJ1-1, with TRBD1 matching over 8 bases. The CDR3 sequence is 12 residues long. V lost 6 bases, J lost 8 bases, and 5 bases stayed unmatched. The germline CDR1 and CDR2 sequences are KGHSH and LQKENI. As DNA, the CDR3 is TGTGCCAGCTCGACAGGACAGGGAGAAGCTTTCTTT. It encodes CASSTGQGEAFF.

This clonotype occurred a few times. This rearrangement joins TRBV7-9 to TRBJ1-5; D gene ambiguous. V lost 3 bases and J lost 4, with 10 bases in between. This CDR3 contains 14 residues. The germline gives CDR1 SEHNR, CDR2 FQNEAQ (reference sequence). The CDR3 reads CASSFSDRNQPQHF. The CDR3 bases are TGTGCCAGCAGCTTTTCTGATAGAAATCAGCCCCAGCATTTT.

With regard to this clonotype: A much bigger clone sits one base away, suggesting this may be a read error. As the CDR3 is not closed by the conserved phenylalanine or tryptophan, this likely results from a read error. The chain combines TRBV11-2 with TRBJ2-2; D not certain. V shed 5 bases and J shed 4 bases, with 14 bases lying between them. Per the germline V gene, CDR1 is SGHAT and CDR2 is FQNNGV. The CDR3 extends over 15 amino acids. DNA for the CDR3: TGTGCCAGCAGCCGCAGATTGGCCACCACCGGGGAGCTGTTTTCT. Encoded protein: CASSRRLATTGELFS.

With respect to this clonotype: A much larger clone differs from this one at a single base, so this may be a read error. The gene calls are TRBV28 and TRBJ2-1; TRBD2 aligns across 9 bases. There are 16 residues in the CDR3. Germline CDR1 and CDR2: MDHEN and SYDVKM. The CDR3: CASRPELAGQYNEQLF. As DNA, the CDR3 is TGTGCCAGCAGACCAGAGCTAGCGGGACAATACAATGAGCAGCTCTTC.

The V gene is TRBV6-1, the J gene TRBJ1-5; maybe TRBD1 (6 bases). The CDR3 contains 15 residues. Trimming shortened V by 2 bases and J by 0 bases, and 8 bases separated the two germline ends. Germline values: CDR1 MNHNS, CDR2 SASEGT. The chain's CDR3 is CASSEMTGSNQPQHF. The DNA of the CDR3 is TGTGCCAGCAGTGAAATGACAGGTAGCAATCAGCCCCAGCATTTT.

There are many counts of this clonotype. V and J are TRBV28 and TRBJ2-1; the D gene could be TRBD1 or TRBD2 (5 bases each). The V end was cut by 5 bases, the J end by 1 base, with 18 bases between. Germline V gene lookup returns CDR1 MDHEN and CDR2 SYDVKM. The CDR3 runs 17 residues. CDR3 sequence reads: CASSIYQGARSYNEQFF. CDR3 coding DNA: TGTGCCAGCAGTATATACCAGGGAGCACGATCCTACAATGAGCAGTTCTTC.

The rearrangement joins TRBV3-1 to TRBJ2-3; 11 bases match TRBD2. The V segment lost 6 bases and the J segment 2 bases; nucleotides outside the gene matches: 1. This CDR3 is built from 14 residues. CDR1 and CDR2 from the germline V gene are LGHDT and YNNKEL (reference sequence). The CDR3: CASRLAGDTDTQYF. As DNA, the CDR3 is TGTGCCAGCAGACTAGCGGGAGACACAGATACGCAGTATTTT.

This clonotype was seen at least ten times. CDR3 loop: CAISDSSDNQPQHF. In DNA, the CDR3 is TGTGCCATCAGTGATTCCAGCGACAATCAGCCCCAGCATTTT. This chain connects TRBV10-3 to TRBJ1-5; D not certain. Germline-derived CDR1 and CDR2 are ENHRY and SYGVKD. There are 14 residues in the CDR3. V lost 3 bases to trimming and J lost 3 bases, with 9 bases between them.

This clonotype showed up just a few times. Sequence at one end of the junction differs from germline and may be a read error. Here the CDR3 DNA reads TGTGCTAGCAGCCCCCGCATCTCATTGGTGCATAATGAGCAGTTCTTC. Protein sequence: CASSPRISLVHNEQFF. This rearrangement joins TRBV7-7 to TRBJ2-1; the D is unclear. CDR3 length equals 16 residues. Germline assignment: CDR1 SSHAT and CDR2 FNYEAQ (reference sequence).

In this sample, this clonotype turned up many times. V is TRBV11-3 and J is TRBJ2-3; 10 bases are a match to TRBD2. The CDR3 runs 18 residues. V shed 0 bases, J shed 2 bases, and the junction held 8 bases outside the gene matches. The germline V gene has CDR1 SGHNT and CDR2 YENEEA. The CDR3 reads CASSLDPPSGSTTDTQYF. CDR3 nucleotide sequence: TGTGCCAGCAGCTTAGACCCCCCTAGCGGGAGCACCACAGATACGCAGTATTTT.

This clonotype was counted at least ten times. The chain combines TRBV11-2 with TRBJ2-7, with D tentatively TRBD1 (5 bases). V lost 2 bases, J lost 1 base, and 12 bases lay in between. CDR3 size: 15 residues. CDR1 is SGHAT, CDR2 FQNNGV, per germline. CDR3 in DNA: TGTGCCAGCAGCTTACCAGGGCTATCGTCCTACGAGCAGTACTTC. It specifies CASSLPGLSSYEQYF.

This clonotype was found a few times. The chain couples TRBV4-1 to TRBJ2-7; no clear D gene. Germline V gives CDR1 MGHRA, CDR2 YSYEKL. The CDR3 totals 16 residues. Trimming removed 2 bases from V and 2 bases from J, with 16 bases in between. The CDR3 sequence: CASSQLPRLIPYEQYF. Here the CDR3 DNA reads TGCGCCAGCAGCCAACTCCCAAGGTTGATTCCCTACGAGCAGTACTTC.

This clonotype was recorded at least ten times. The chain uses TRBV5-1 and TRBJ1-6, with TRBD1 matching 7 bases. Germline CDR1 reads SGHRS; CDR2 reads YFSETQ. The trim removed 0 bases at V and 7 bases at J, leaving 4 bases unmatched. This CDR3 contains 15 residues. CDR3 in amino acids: CASSLVGTANSPLHF. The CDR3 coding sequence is TGCGCCAGCAGCTTGGTTGGGACAGCCAATTCACCCCTCCACTTT.

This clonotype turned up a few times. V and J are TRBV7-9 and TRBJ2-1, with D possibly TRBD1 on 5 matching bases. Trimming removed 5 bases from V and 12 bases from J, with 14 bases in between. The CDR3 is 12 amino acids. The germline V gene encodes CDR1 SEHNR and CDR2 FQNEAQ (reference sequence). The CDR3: CASSPLGLGQFF. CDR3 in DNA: TGTGCCAGCAGCCCGCTGGGGCTGGGGCAGTTCTTC.

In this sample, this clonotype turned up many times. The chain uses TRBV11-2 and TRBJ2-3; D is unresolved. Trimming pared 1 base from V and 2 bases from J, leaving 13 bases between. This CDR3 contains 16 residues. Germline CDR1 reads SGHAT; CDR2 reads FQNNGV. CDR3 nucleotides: TGTGCCAGCAGCTTAGGACTTGCTGGAGTCACAGATACGCAGTATTTT. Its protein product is CASSLGLAGVTDTQYF.

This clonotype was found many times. CDR3 amino acids: CASSPPLAGTIYEQYF. The CDR3 DNA is TGTGCCAGCTCACCACCCTTGGCAGGAACTATCTACGAGCAGTACTTC. This chain links TRBV18 with TRBJ2-7; the D is unclear. V lost 0 bases to trimming and J lost 3 bases, with 15 bases between them. The germline V gene encodes CDR1 KGHSH and CDR2 LQKENI. The CDR3 contains 16 residues.

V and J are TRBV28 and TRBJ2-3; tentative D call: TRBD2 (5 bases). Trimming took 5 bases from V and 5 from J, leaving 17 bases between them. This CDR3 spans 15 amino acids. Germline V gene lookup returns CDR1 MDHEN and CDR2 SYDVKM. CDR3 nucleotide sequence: TGTGCCAGCAGTCATCGGGGAGCTGTTTTAGATACGCAGTATTTT. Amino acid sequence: CASSHRGAVLDTQYF.

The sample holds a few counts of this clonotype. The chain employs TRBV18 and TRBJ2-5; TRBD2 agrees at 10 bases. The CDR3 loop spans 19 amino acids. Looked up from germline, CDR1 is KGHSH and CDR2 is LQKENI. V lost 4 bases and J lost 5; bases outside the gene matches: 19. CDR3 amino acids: CASSLGLKGRLAGAETQYF. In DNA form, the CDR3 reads TGTGCCAGCTCACTAGGACTTAAGGGTCGCCTAGCGGGAGCTGAGACCCAGTACTTC. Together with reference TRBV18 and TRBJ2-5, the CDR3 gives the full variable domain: NAGVMQNPRHLVRRRGQEARLRCSPMKGHSHVYWYRQLPEEGLKFMVYLQKENIIDESGMPKERFSAEFPKEGPSILRIQQVVRGDSAAYFCASSLGLKGRLAGAETQYFGPGTRLLVL.

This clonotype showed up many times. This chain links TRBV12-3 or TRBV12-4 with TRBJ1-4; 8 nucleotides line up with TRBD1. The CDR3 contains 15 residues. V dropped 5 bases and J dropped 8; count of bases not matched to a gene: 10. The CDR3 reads CASSPSRTGFEKLFF. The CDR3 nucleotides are TGTGCCAGCAGTCCCTCTCGGACAGGGTTCGAAAAACTGTTTTTT.

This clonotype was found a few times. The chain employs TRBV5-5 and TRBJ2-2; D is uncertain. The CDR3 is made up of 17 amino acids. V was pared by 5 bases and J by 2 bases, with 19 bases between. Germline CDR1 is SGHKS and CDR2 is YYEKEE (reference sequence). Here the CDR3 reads CASRTSMVGPNTGELFF. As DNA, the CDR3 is TGTGCCAGCAGGACCTCAATGGTCGGACCTAACACCGGGGAGCTGTTTTTT.

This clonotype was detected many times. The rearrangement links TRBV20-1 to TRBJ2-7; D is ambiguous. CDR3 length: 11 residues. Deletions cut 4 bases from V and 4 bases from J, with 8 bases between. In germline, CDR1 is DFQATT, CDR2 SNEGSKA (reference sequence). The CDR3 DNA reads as TGCAGTGCTAACACACATTACGAGCAGTACTTC. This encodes CSANTHYEQYF.

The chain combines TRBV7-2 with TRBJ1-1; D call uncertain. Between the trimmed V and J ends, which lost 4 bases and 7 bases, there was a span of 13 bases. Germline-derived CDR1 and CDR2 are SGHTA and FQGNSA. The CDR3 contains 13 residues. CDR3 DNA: TGTGCCAGCAGCTGGGAGGGCTGGGATGAAGCTTTCTTT. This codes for CASSWEGWDEAFF.

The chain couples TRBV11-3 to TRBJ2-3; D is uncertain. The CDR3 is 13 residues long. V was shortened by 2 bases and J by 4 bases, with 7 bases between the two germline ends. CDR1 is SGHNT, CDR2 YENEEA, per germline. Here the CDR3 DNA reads TGTGCCAGCAGCTTATGGTTGGCAGATACGCAGTATTTT. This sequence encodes CASSLWLADTQYF.

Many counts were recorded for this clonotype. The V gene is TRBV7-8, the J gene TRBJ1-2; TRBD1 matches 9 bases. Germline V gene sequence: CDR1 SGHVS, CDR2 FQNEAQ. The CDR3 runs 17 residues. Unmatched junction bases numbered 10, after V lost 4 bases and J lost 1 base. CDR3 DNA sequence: TGTGCCAGCAGCTATTCCGGGACAGGGCAAGTTAACTATGGCTACACCTTC. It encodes CASSYSGTGQVNYGYTF. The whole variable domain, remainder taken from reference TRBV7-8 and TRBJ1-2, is GAGVSQSPRYKVAKRGQDVALRCDPISGHVSLFWYQQALGQGPEFLTYFQNEAQLDKSGLPSDRFFAERPEGSVSTLKIQRTQQEDSAVYLCASSYSGTGQVNYGYTFGSGTRLTVV.

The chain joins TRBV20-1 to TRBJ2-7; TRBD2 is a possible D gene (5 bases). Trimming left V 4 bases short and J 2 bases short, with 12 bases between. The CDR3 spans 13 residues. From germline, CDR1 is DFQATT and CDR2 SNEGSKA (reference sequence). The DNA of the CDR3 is TGCAGTGCTAAGGTGCGAGGGACCTACGAGCAGTACTTC. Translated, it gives CSAKVRGTYEQYF.